The sequence of this T cell receptor (beta chain) was determined in a study of blood T cell repertoires in COVID-19. About the research overall: Specimens from acute and convalescent COVID-19 originated in the United States, Italy and Spain. T cells, B-cell-depleted T cells, or PBMCs supplied cDNA or gDNA.

This CDR3 is 15 amino acids long. Germline V gives CDR1 LGHDT, CDR2 YNNKEL (reference sequence). V dropped 1 base and J dropped 6; count of bases not matched to a gene: 5. In the study's own analysis: Reference gene primer amplification gave estimated nucleated cell counts. Clones were sequenced by immunoSEQ multiplex PCR, and TCRdb holds only the in-frame ones, with some missing. V and J calls and clone size come straight from that table; D and trimming were deduced from the DNA. The table lists under 300,000 clones, around 80% of them singletons. This clone was seen only a few times. The source material was peripheral blood. The sequence was collected from a man in his forties who had recovered from COVID-19. The chain employs TRBV3-1 (or the pseudogene TRBV3-2) and TRBJ2-7; 11 nucleotides agree with TRBD1. The CDR3 DNA sequence: TGTGCCAGCAGCCAAGTAGGGGACAGGGGGGGCGAGCAGTACTTC. Translated, it gives CASSQVGDRGGEQYF.